The 32 T cell receptor beta chains given below trace back to one sample, sequenced in a study of vaccination effects on CD4 cells after COVID-19. Viral peptide pools were used in the ViraFEST assay to expand antigen-specific CD4+ T cells, and sequencing came afterward. Upon completion of around ten days in culture, CD4+ T cells were isolated. Either the BNT162b2 or mRNA-1273 vaccine was given to participants in two doses. These receptors have no known antigen. TCRdb's copy holds only in-frame clones and misses some; the assay was immunoSEQ multiplex PCR. The sample yields tens of thousands of clones, approximately 81% seen once. This material consisted of CD4+ T cells from PBMCs cultured with HCoV-229E spike peptides, taken after COVID-19 vaccination. The receptors here all came from a human donor who received a COVID-19 vaccine.

V is TRBV7-9 and J is TRBJ2-5, with 11 bases identical to TRBD2. Germline-derived CDR1 and CDR2 are SEHNR and FQNEAQ (reference sequence). The CDR3 sequence is 15 residues long. V was pared by 1 base and J by 10 bases, with 8 bases of the junction left unmatched. The CDR3 reads CASSLELAGGKGQYF. The CDR3 nucleotides are TGTGCCAGCAGCTTAGAGCTAGCGGGGGGCAAGGGCCAGTACTTC.

The chain carries TRBV24-1 and TRBJ1-5; possibly TRBD1 for D (5 bases). V was shortened by 3 bases and J by 6 bases, with 20 bases between the two germline ends. This CDR3 is 17 amino acids long. Per the germline V gene, CDR1 is KGHDR and CDR2 is SFDVKD. The chain's CDR3 is CATSDPMTEGVGQPQHF. Here the CDR3 DNA reads TGTGCCACCAGTGATCCTATGACAGAAGGGGTGGGTCAGCCCCAGCATTTT.

This clone was detected once. The gene calls are TRBV6-5 and TRBJ2-4; maybe TRBD1 (6 bases). The CDR3 has 12 residues. The germline V and J ends were trimmed by 11 bases and 4 bases, with 12 bases remaining between them. From germline, CDR1 is MNHEY and CDR2 SVGAGI. Here the CDR3 reads CAYRDRKNIQYF. CDR3 coding DNA: TGTGCCTACAGGGACCGAAAAAACATTCAGTACTTC.

The CDR3 DNA follows: TGCAGTGCTAGTCGAGGCAGGGTGACTAACTATGGCTACACCTTC. It codes for CSASRGRVTNYGYTF. The chain recombines TRBV20-1 with TRBJ1-2; D might be TRBD1 (5 bases). Germline-derived CDR1 and CDR2 are DFQATT and SNEGSKA (reference sequence). The CDR3 is made up of 15 amino acids. The V and J ends lost 3 bases and 0 bases respectively, with 14 bases between them.

J is TRBJ2-3 and V is TRBV19, with unresolved D. Per the germline V gene, CDR1 is LNHDA and CDR2 is SQIVND (reference sequence). The CDR3 is made up of 14 amino acids. Trimming cost V 5 bases and J 1 base, with 10 bases left between them. The CDR3: CASSFRRRTDTQYF. Written as DNA, the CDR3 is TGTGCCAGTAGTTTCCGGCGGCGCACAGATACGCAGTATTTT.

V is TRBV5-1 and J is TRBJ2-2; D is ambiguous. This CDR3 comprises 13 residues. Germline V CDR1 and CDR2: SGHRS, YFSETQ. Trimming removed 7 bases at V and 6 bases at J, with 13 bases between. CDR3 residues: CASRSRIPGELFF. The DNA for the CDR3 is TGCGCCAGCCGTTCGAGGATTCCCGGGGAGCTGTTTTTT.

The rearrangement links TRBV10-3 to TRBJ1-3; D might be TRBD1 (6 bases). The CDR3 contains 12 residues. V lost 6 bases, J lost 4 bases, and 7 bases lay in between. CDR1 is ENHRY and CDR2 is SYGVKD in the germline V gene. The CDR3 reads CAIRDSGNTIYF. The CDR3 coding sequence is TGTGCCATCAGGGACAGCGGAAACACCATATATTTT.

The genes are TRBV27 and TRBJ2-3, with D maybe TRBD2 (6 bases). Germline V gene sequence: CDR1 MNHEY, CDR2 SMNVEV (reference sequence). Trimming left V 3 bases short and J 5 bases short, with 15 bases between. The CDR3 sequence is 15 residues long. CDR3 protein: CASSFRGWAQDTQYF. CDR3 coding DNA: TGTGCCAGCAGTTTTCGGGGGTGGGCCCAAGATACGCAGTATTTT.

The chain uses TRBV6-5 and TRBJ2-3; D uncertain. This CDR3 region has 15 residues. The V and J ends lost 6 bases and 0 bases respectively, with 13 bases between them. The germline V gene has CDR1 MNHEY and CDR2 SVGAGI. CDR3 sequence (DNA): TGTGCCAGCAGCCGACGCCCAGTTAGCACAGATACGCAGTATTTT. Protein: CASSRRPVSTDTQYF.

The genes are TRBV4-1 and TRBJ1-1, with unresolved D. The CDR3 is 17 amino acids. Germline values: CDR1 MGHRA, CDR2 YSYEKL. Trimming removed 1 base from V and 0 bases from J, with 15 bases in between. For the CDR3, the DNA is TGCGCCAGCAGCCAAGCCCCGGCAGTTAAGATGAACACTGAAGCTTTCTTT. The encoded protein is CASSQAPAVKMNTEAFF.

V usage is TRBV6-5 and J usage is TRBJ2-5; D is undetermined. Germline loops: CDR1 MNHEY, CDR2 SVGAGI. The CDR3 covers 14 residues. V was pared by 0 bases and J by 1 base, with 6 bases between. This chain's CDR3 is CASSYSRTQETQYF. DNA for the CDR3: TGTGCCAGCAGTTACTCCCGGACCCAAGAGACCCAGTACTTC.

The gene calls are TRBV18 and TRBJ2-5, with 9 nucleotides matching TRBD2. The CDR3 consists of 13 residues. The ends lost 6 bases at V and 4 bases at J; junction bases unmatched: 3. Per germline, CDR1 KGHSH and CDR2 LQKENI. CDR3 residues: CASSPGLAETQYF. In DNA form, the CDR3 reads TGTGCCAGCTCGCCGGGACTAGCAGAGACCCAGTACTTC.

This chain uses TRBV28 with TRBJ1-2; D not resolved. V lost 5 bases to trimming and J lost 4 bases, with 11 bases between them. Germline loops: CDR1 MDHEN, CDR2 SYDVKM. The CDR3 is made up of 13 amino acids. In DNA, the CDR3 is TGTGCCAGCAGTCCCCATCGGGGCTATGGCTACACCTTC. Translated: CASSPHRGYGYTF.

The gene calls are TRBV28 and TRBJ1-1, with TRBD1 matching over 7 bases. Germline CDR1 is MDHEN and CDR2 is SYDVKM. The junction had 6 bases not matched to a gene; V was cut back by 4 bases and J by 7 bases. The CDR3 length is 13 residues. As DNA, the CDR3 is TGTGCCAGCAGTTCCCTGACAGGGCTTGAAGCTTTCTTT. It encodes CASSSLTGLEAFF.

This clone was recorded only once. J is TRBJ1-5 and V is TRBV24-1, with D tentatively TRBD1 (5 bases). This CDR3 contains 13 residues. Looked up from germline, CDR1 is KGHDR and CDR2 is SFDVKD. V was shortened by 9 bases and J by 7 bases, with 15 bases between the two germline ends. The CDR3 spells CATGGERGQPQHF. DNA of the CDR3: TGTGCCACCGGGGGTGAGCGGGGCCAGCCCCAGCATTTT.

The chain joins TRBV20-1 to TRBJ1-1; D gene ambiguous. V lost 3 bases, J lost 3 bases, and 5 bases lay in between. CDR3 length equals 11 residues. Germline V gene sequence: CDR1 DFQATT, CDR2 SNEGSKA (reference sequence). The CDR3 reads CSASHDTEAFF. The CDR3 DNA reads as TGCAGTGCTAGTCATGACACTGAAGCTTTCTTT.

This CDR3 reads CASSVTSGGPDTQYF. The CDR3 coding sequence is TGTGCCAGCAGCGTGACTAGCGGGGGGCCAGATACGCAGTATTTT. The gene calls are TRBV9 and TRBJ2-3; 13 nucleotides line up with TRBD2. The CDR3 has 15 residues. V trimming: 2 bases; J trimming: 4 bases; junction bases outside the gene matches: 1. Looked up from germline, CDR1 is SGDLS and CDR2 is YYNGEE.

The chain employs TRBV2 and TRBJ1-2, with TRBD1 as a possible D gene (5 bases). Trimming cost V 4 bases and J 0 bases, with 9 bases left between them. The CDR3 length is 14 residues. Germline V gene data show CDR1 as SNHLY and CDR2 as FYNNEI. The CDR3 protein is CASSVGHTNYGYTF. The DNA for the CDR3 is TGTGCCAGCAGTGTTGGACATACTAACTATGGCTACACCTTC. Filled out from reference TRBV2 and TRBJ1-2, the complete variable domain reads EPEVTQTPSHQVTQMGQEVILRCVPISNHLYFYWYRQILGQKVEFLVSFYNNEISEKSEIFDDQFSVERPDGSNFTLKIRSTKLEDSAMYFCASSVGHTNYGYTFGSGTRLTVV.

For the CDR3, the DNA is TGTGCCTGGAGTGTACGTGGCGGTTCCTACGAGCAGTACGTC. Protein product: CAWSVRGGSYEQYV. V and J are TRBV30 and TRBJ2-7, with D uncertain. Deletions cut 0 bases from V and 1 base from J, with 10 bases between. The CDR3 runs to 14 residues. CDR1 is GTSNPN and CDR2 is SVGIG in the germline V gene (reference sequence).

The J gene is TRBJ1-1, the V gene TRBV18; no firm D call. Germline V lookup: CDR1 KGHSH, CDR2 LQKENI. The CDR3 covers 18 residues. The V gene lost 6 bases and the J gene lost 0 bases, with 23 bases spanning the gap. CDR3 nucleotide sequence: TGTGCCAGCTCCGTTCGGACGGTAAACCAAATCTTGAACACTGAAGCTTTCTTT. It yields the protein CASSVRTVNQILNTEAFF.

This sequence joins TRBV6-6 and TRBJ2-5; TRBD1 agrees at 7 bases. CDR1 is MNHNY, CDR2 SVGAGI, per germline (reference sequence). The CDR3 has 16 amino acids. With 5 bases clipped from V and 2 bases from J, the junction kept 11 bases outside the gene matches. In DNA form, the CDR3 reads TGTGCCAGCAGTCCTGCAGGGGGATTGGGGCAAGAGACCCAGTACTTC. Protein sequence: CASSPAGGLGQETQYF.

This clone was observed a single time. The CDR3 sequence: CASSLANQNYGYTF. The CDR3 DNA sequence: TGTGCCAGCAGCTTAGCGAACCAGAACTATGGCTACACCTTC. The genes are TRBV7-2 and TRBJ1-2; no definite D call. CDR3 length equals 14 residues. The germline V gene encodes CDR1 SGHTA and CDR2 FQGNSA. The germline V and J ends were trimmed by 0 bases and 2 bases, with 7 bases remaining between them.

This clone was detected only a few times. The chain recombines TRBV9 with TRBJ2-5; the D gene could be TRBD1 or TRBD2 (5 bases each). With 3 bases removed from V and 1 base from J, the gap between germline ends came to 13 bases. Germline V gene data show CDR1 as SGDLS and CDR2 as YYNGEE. The CDR3 has 15 residues. DNA for the CDR3: TGTGCCAGCAGCGGGTGGGGGACGCCCCAAGAGACCCAGTACTTC. Residues: CASSGWGTPQETQYF.

This chain joins TRBV9 and TRBJ2-1; tentative D call: TRBD1 (5 bases). V lost 3 bases and J 1 base, leaving 11 bases between the germline ends. This CDR3 contains 15 residues. Per germline, CDR1 SGDLS and CDR2 YYNGEE. The CDR3 reads CASSAPGLSYNEQFF. CDR3 sequence (DNA): TGTGCCAGCAGCGCGCCAGGGTTATCCTACAATGAGCAGTTCTTC. The full variable domain, rest sourced from reference TRBV9 and TRBJ2-1, is DSGVTQTPKHLITATGQRVTLRCSPRSGDLSVYWYQQSLDQGLQFLIQYYNGEERAKGNILERFSAQQFPDLHSELNLSSLELGDSALYFCASSAPGLSYNEQFFGPGTRLTVL.

J is TRBJ1-2 and V is TRBV6-5; D unclear. The V and J ends lost 0 bases and 8 bases respectively, with 13 bases between them. The CDR3 covers 14 residues. The germline CDR1 and CDR2 sequences are MNHEY and SVGAGI. The CDR3 DNA is TGTGCCAGCAGTTACTCGATCCTCGGAGGAGGCTACACCTTC. Encoded protein: CASSYSILGGGYTF.

The chain carries TRBV6-5 and TRBJ2-3; 7 nucleotides align to TRBD1. CDR1 is MNHEY, CDR2 SVGAGI, per germline. V gave up 7 bases and J gave up 0 bases; unmatched junction bases: 4. This CDR3 comprises 14 residues. CDR3 protein: CASKQGSSTDTQYF. In DNA, the CDR3 is TGTGCCAGCAAACAGGGGTCTAGCACAGATACGCAGTATTTT.

This clone appeared once. This chain uses TRBV4-1 with TRBJ2-2, with D tentatively TRBD1 or TRBD2 (5 bases each). Germline values: CDR1 MGHRA, CDR2 YSYEKL. V was cut by 3 bases and J by 4 bases, with 15 bases left in between. The CDR3 has 16 residues. CDR3 bases: TGCGCCAGCAGCCAGCGTAGGGACCGGGGCACCGGGGAGCTGTTTTTT. Translated: CASSQRRDRGTGELFF.

V and J are TRBV7-3 and TRBJ2-3; 7 bases agree with TRBD2. From germline, CDR1 is SGHTA and CDR2 FQGTGA. The length of the CDR3 is 14 residues. V was pared by 5 bases and J by 1 base, with 3 bases of the junction left unmatched. The CDR3: CASSPAGGTDTQYF. The CDR3 DNA reads as TGTGCCAGCAGCCCGGCGGGGGGCACAGATACGCAGTATTTT.

This clone was detected once. The V gene is TRBV6-5, the J gene TRBJ1-6, with D possibly TRBD1 on 6 matching bases. Germline V gene lookup returns CDR1 MNHEY and CDR2 SVGAGI. This CDR3 has 15 residues. V was pared by 7 bases and J by 5 bases, with 15 bases between. CDR3 sequence: CASMPRQEHNSPLHF. For the CDR3, the DNA is TGTGCCAGCATGCCACGACAGGAACATAATTCACCCCTCCACTTT.

This chain uses TRBV5-1 with TRBJ1-2; 8 nucleotides agree with TRBD1. The CDR3 runs to 17 residues. Trimming took 9 bases from V and 1 from J; bases not matched to a gene: 17. CDR1 and CDR2 from the germline V gene are SGHRS and YFSETQ. The CDR3 protein is CATSPGDRGKYNYGYTF. Written as DNA, the CDR3 is TGCGCCACCTCGCCCGGAGACAGGGGAAAATATAACTATGGCTACACCTTC.

The chain joins TRBV18 to TRBJ1-1; TRBD1 aligns across 7 bases. This CDR3 has 14 amino acids. V dropped 5 bases and J dropped 1; count of bases not matched to a gene: 4. CDR1 is KGHSH, CDR2 LQKENI, per germline. The CDR3 loop reads CASSSRDRNTEAFF. CDR3 in DNA: TGTGCCAGCTCATCAAGGGACAGGAACACTGAAGCTTTCTTT.

The chain combines TRBV2 with TRBJ2-1, with 10 bases aligning to TRBD2. Germline CDR1 and CDR2: SNHLY and FYNNEI. CDR3 length: 15 amino acids. V dropped 6 bases and J dropped 3; count of bases not matched to a gene: 5. CDR3 coding DNA: TGTGCCAGCAGGGCCTTAGCGGGGGGCTACAATGAGCAGTTCTTC. It is translated as CASRALAGGYNEQFF.